Each of the 30 T cell receptor beta chains below was sequenced from the same sample in a study of blood T cell repertoires in COVID-19. The method was immunoSEQ multiplex PCR; TCRdb's version includes in-frame clones alone and lacks a portion of them. The sample records under 250,000 clones, approximately 84% being singletons. Sequencing was performed on peripheral blood. The origin of the receptors is a man aged 50 to 60 with COVID-19, enrolled during active disease.

V usage is TRBV18 and J usage is TRBJ2-1; D gene ambiguous. The V end was cut by 2 bases, the J end by 6 bases, with 11 bases between. Germline CDR1 KGHSH, CDR2 LQKENI. The CDR3 is 14 residues long. The CDR3 sequence is CASSPSARSNEQFF. In nucleotides, the CDR3 is TGTGCCAGCTCACCAAGTGCCCGGAGCAATGAGCAGTTCTTC. The full variable domain, its missing parts supplied by reference TRBV18 and TRBJ2-1, is NAGVMQNPRHLVRRRGQEARLRCSPMKGHSHVYWYRQLPEEGLKFMVYLQKENIIDESGMPKERFSAEFPKEGPSILRIQQVVRGDSAAYFCASSPSARSNEQFFGPGTRLTVL.

The chain recombines TRBV6-1 with TRBJ2-2; no reliable D call. Germline assignment: CDR1 MNHNS and CDR2 SASEGT. The CDR3 covers 13 residues. Trimming took 0 bases from V and 4 from J, leaving 3 bases between them. The CDR3 DNA follows: TGTGCCAGCAGTGAAGCGCGCACCGGGGAGCTGTTTTTT. It specifies CASSEARTGELFF.

This clone came up once. CDR3 loop: CASSPVGGQAGYEQYF. CDR3 DNA: TGTGCCAGCAGTCCAGTGGGTGGACAGGCTGGGTACGAGCAGTACTTC. V usage is TRBV7-6 and J usage is TRBJ2-7; 7 bases are shared with TRBD1. The V segment lost 6 bases and the J segment 4 bases; nucleotides outside the gene matches: 15. The germline gives CDR1 SGHVS, CDR2 FNYEAQ. The CDR3 consists of 16 residues.

This clone showed up just once. The chain is built from TRBV5-8 and TRBJ1-3; D gene ambiguous. CDR1 SGHTS and CDR2 YDEGEE come from the germline V gene. CDR3 length: 14 amino acids. Trimming left V 6 bases short and J 1 base short, with 11 bases between. This CDR3 is CASKSRGSGNTIYF. The CDR3 DNA reads as TGTGCCAGCAAAAGTAGAGGATCTGGAAACACCATATATTTT.

This rearrangement joins TRBV12-3 or TRBV12-4 to TRBJ2-3; tentative D call: TRBD1 (6 bases). The CDR3 length is 13 residues. V lost 6 bases and J lost 2, with 9 bases in between. The CDR3 sequence is CASSQGFTDTQYF. The DNA of the CDR3 is TGTGCCAGCAGCCAGGGGTTCACAGATACGCAGTATTTT.

V is TRBV14 and J is TRBJ2-3, with D possibly matching TRBD2 (6 bases). The CDR3 length is 14 residues. V was pared by 6 bases and J by 0 bases, with 10 bases between. From germline, CDR1 is SGHDN and CDR2 FVKESK. The CDR3 region has the DNA TGTGCCAGCAGATCGGGACTTAGCACAGATACGCAGTATTTT. Translated: CASRSGLSTDTQYF.

V usage is TRBV24-1 and J usage is TRBJ1-5; D might be TRBD1 (5 bases). Germline loops: CDR1 KGHDR, CDR2 SFDVKD. Trimming removed 3 bases at V and 3 bases at J, with 8 bases between. The CDR3 loop spans 14 amino acids. Here the CDR3 reads CATSDAGPNQPQHF. DNA for the CDR3: TGTGCCACCAGTGATGCAGGGCCCAATCAGCCCCAGCATTTT.

V and J are TRBV6-6 and TRBJ2-3, with a tentative D call TRBD2 (6 bases). Trimming took 5 bases from V and 0 from J, leaving 12 bases between them. CDR3 length: 15 residues. The V gene's germline CDR1 is MNHNY and CDR2 SVGAGI (reference sequence). CDR3 in DNA: TGTGCCAGCAGTGCGACTAGAGGGAGCACAGATACGCAGTATTTT. Its protein product is CASSATRGSTDTQYF.

V usage is TRBV5-3 and J usage is TRBJ1-2; 7 bases match TRBD1. TRBV5-3 is an ORF, with its function uncertain. The CDR3 length is 15 residues. The junction had 10 bases not matched to a gene; V was cut back by 4 bases and J by 4 bases. The CDR3 coding sequence is TGTGCCAGAAGCAGTTACAGGGGAGTGGTCTATGGCTACACCTTC. This codes for CARSSYRGVVYGYTF.

The chain uses TRBV20-1 and TRBJ2-3; D is ambiguous. V lost 3 bases to trimming and J lost 1 base, with 8 bases between them. This CDR3 region has 13 residues. CDR1 is DFQATT, CDR2 SNEGSKA, per germline (reference sequence). The CDR3 spells CSASIVGTDTQYF. The CDR3 DNA reads TGCAGTGCTAGTATAGTTGGCACAGATACGCAGTATTTT.

V usage is TRBV10-1 and J usage is TRBJ2-1; 7 bases line up with TRBD2. The CDR3 sequence is 14 residues long. The J segment lost 0 bases and the V segment lost 5 bases, leaving 1 base of the junction unmatched. Germline V gene sequence: CDR1 WNHNN, CDR2 SYGVQD (reference sequence). Written as DNA, the CDR3 is TGCGCCAGCAGTTCGGGGGGCTCCTACAATGAGCAGTTCTTC. It codes for CASSSGGSYNEQFF.

The rearrangement joins TRBV4-1 to TRBJ2-2; 14 nucleotides match TRBD2. J gave up 6 bases and V 0 bases, and 3 bases lay outside the gene matches. The CDR3 covers 17 residues. Per germline, CDR1 MGHRA and CDR2 YSYEKL. In DNA, the CDR3 is TGCGCCAGCAGCCAAGACGTGGGACTAGCGGGAGCCGGGGAGCTGTTTTTT. Its translation: CASSQDVGLAGAGELFF.

The rearrangement joins TRBV29-1 to TRBJ1-2; TRBD1 agrees at 7 bases. With V trimmed by 4 bases and J by 14 bases, 4 bases remained unmatched. The CDR3 extends over 9 amino acids. The germline V gene has CDR1 SQVTM and CDR2 ANQGSEA. CDR3 loop: CSVGDSQTF. CDR3 sequence (DNA): TGCAGCGTTGGGGACAGTCAAACCTTC.

Note on this clone: Other DNA sequences in this specimen translate into the identical CDR3. The chain recombines TRBV9 with TRBJ1-5; weak D call: TRBD1 (5 bases). The germline V gene has CDR1 SGDLS and CDR2 YYNGEE. The germline V and J ends were trimmed by 0 bases and 3 bases, with 7 bases remaining between them. CDR3 length equals 14 residues. CDR3: CASSVGQNNQPQHF. CDR3 DNA sequence: TGTGCCAGCAGCGTAGGACAGAACAATCAGCCCCAGCATTTT.

The chain has TRBV27 and TRBJ2-7; the D gene is possibly TRBD1 (6 bases). The ends were cut back, 5 bases at V and 0 bases at J, with 14 bases in the middle. Germline V gene lookup returns CDR1 MNHEY and CDR2 SMNVEV (reference sequence). The CDR3 runs to 15 residues. CDR3 nucleotides: TGTGCCAGCAGTGACGGACAGCCAGACTCCTACGAGCAGTACTTC. Translation gives CASSDGQPDSYEQYF.

The chain joins TRBV6-5 to TRBJ2-7; possible D gene TRBD1, 6 bases. Per germline, CDR1 MNHEY and CDR2 SVGAGI. The ends were cut back, 6 bases at V and 4 bases at J, with 13 bases in the middle. There are 13 residues in the CDR3. Here the CDR3 DNA reads TGTGCCAGCAGCCCGGACAGCCAGTACGAGCAGTACTTC. Its translation: CASSPDSQYEQYF.

The chain employs TRBV3-1 (or the pseudogene TRBV3-2) and TRBJ2-1, with TRBD2 as a possible D gene (5 bases). From germline, CDR1 is LGHDT and CDR2 YNNKEL (reference sequence). The CDR3 consists of 15 residues. V was cut by 1 base and J by 2 bases, with 9 bases left in between. CDR3 amino acids: CASSQVVSAYNEQFF. The DNA for the CDR3 is TGTGCCAGCAGCCAAGTCGTTAGCGCCTACAATGAGCAGTTCTTC.

The DNA for the CDR3 is TGTGCCAGCAGTGGGCTAGCGGGGGACACAGATACGCAGTATTTT. It specifies CASSGLAGDTDTQYF. V and J are TRBV7-9 and TRBJ2-3, with TRBD2 matching 10 bases. V lost 6 bases to trimming and J lost 2 bases; unmatched junction nucleotides: 5. The length of the CDR3 is 15 residues. In germline, CDR1 is SEHNR, CDR2 FQNEAQ (reference sequence).

This chain links TRBV14 with TRBJ1-2; D may be TRBD1 (5 bases). Per the germline V gene, CDR1 is SGHDN and CDR2 is FVKESK. The V gene lost 1 base and the J gene lost 3 bases, with 12 bases spanning the gap. The CDR3 contains 15 residues. The CDR3 here is CASSQGRGYDYGYTF. CDR3 sequence (DNA): TGTGCCAGCAGCCAAGGTAGGGGCTATGACTATGGCTACACCTTC.

The rearrangement links TRBV29-1 to TRBJ1-4; 7 positions match TRBD1. CDR3 length equals 14 residues. V lost 4 bases to trimming and J lost 7 bases; unmatched junction nucleotides: 9. In germline, CDR1 is SQVTM, CDR2 ANQGSEA. CDR3: CSVVGPGGSEKLFF. DNA of the CDR3: TGCAGCGTTGTTGGGCCAGGGGGTAGTGAAAAACTGTTTTTT.

The genes are TRBV5-1 and TRBJ1-2, with D tentatively TRBD1 (6 bases). The V end was cut by 2 bases, the J end by 8 bases, with 13 bases between. Germline loops: CDR1 SGHRS, CDR2 YFSETQ. The CDR3 covers 13 residues. CDR3 region: CASSLETGFGYTF. CDR3 nucleotides: TGCGCCAGCAGCTTAGAAACAGGGTTCGGCTACACCTTC.

The chain recombines TRBV6-2 or TRBV6-3 with TRBJ2-5, with D tentatively TRBD1 (5 bases). Deletions cut 5 bases from V and 1 base from J, with 11 bases between. CDR1 and CDR2 from the germline V gene are MNHEY and SVGEGT. This CDR3 comprises 14 residues. CDR3 in DNA: TGTGCCAGCAGTGATCGACAGACCCAAGAGACCCAGTACTTC. As protein: CASSDRQTQETQYF.

The CDR3 reads CASSSGFSSQNYGYTF. The CDR3 DNA sequence: TGTGCCAGCAGTTCAGGGTTTTCTTCCCAGAACTATGGCTACACCTTC. The V call is TRBV27, the J call TRBJ1-2; perhaps TRBD1 as D (5 bases). CDR1 is MNHEY, CDR2 SMNVEV, per germline (reference sequence). CDR3 length: 16 amino acids. V was cut by 4 bases and J by 2 bases, with 17 bases left in between.

The rearrangement links TRBV5-6 to TRBJ2-7, with 10 bases lining up with TRBD1. The germline V gene has CDR1 SGHDT and CDR2 YYEEEE. This CDR3 contains 16 residues. The V segment lost 0 bases and the J segment 3 bases; nucleotides outside the gene matches: 6. CDR3 loop: CASSLGGTGVIYEQYF. Written as DNA, the CDR3 is TGTGCCAGCAGCTTGGGCGGGACAGGGGTTATCTACGAGCAGTACTTC.

This chain joins TRBV5-1 and TRBJ2-1, with 14 positions matching TRBD2. This CDR3 contains 16 residues. The trim removed 3 bases at V and 6 bases at J, leaving 5 bases unmatched. Per the germline V gene, CDR1 is SGHRS and CDR2 is YFSETQ. CDR3 in amino acids: CASSWQTSGGANEQFF. The CDR3 DNA reads TGCGCCAGCAGCTGGCAGACTAGCGGGGGGGCCAATGAGCAGTTCTTC. The complete variable domain, with remaining parts taken from reference TRBV5-1 and TRBJ2-1, reads KAGVTQTPRYLIKTRGQQVTLSCSPISGHRSVSWYQQTPGQGLQFLFEYFSETQRNKGNFPGRFSGRQFSNSRSEMNVSTLELGDSALYLCASSWQTSGGANEQFFGPGTRLTVL.

The rearrangement uses TRBV2 and TRBJ1-1; TRBD1 matches at 11 bases. The germline V gene encodes CDR1 SNHLY and CDR2 FYNNEI. The ends lost 6 bases at V and 2 bases at J; junction bases unmatched: 5. The CDR3 covers 15 residues. DNA for the CDR3: TGTGCCAGCAGAGCCCGGACAGGGGGCAACACTGAAGCTTTCTTT. It is translated as CASRARTGGNTEAFF.

The count of this clone is one. This chain joins TRBV7-2 and TRBJ2-4, with a tentative D call TRBD2 (5 bases). Trimming took off 1 base at V and 5 bases at J, with 12 bases between the two ends. This CDR3 region has 15 residues. CDR1 SGHTA and CDR2 FQGNSA come from the germline V gene. CDR3 loop: CASSLGPGWENIQYF. Written as DNA, the CDR3 is TGTGCCAGCAGCTTAGGCCCGGGGTGGGAAAACATTCAGTACTTC.

This chain links TRBV3-1 (or the pseudogene TRBV3-2) with TRBJ2-1; D is unresolved. This CDR3 has 14 residues. Germline CDR1 and CDR2: LGHDT and YNNKEL (reference sequence). V lost 0 bases and J 3 bases, leaving 6 bases between the germline ends. The CDR3 loop is CASSQDQVYNEQFF. The DNA for the CDR3 is TGTGCCAGCAGCCAAGATCAGGTCTACAATGAGCAGTTCTTC.

In its sample, this clone was seen once. The chain joins TRBV30 to TRBJ2-5, with 9 bases aligning to TRBD1. V shed 2 bases and J 2 bases; nucleotides not matched to a gene: 3. The germline CDR1 and CDR2 sequences are GTSNPN and SVGIG (reference sequence). The CDR3 extends over 14 amino acids. The CDR3 loop reads CAWSRTGVQETQYF. The CDR3 nucleotides are TGTGCCTGGAGTCGGACAGGGGTACAAGAGACCCAGTACTTC. The full variable domain, completed using reference TRBV30 and TRBJ2-5, is SQTIHQWPATLVQPVGSPLSLECTVEGTSNPNLYWYRQAAGRGLQLLFYSVGIGQISSEVPQNLSASRPQDRQFILSSKKLLLSDSGFYLCAWSRTGVQETQYFGPGTRLLVL.

J is TRBJ1-4 and V is TRBV5-6, with D possibly TRBD1 on 5 matching bases. V was clipped by 4 bases and J by 0 bases, with 10 bases between them. The CDR3 extends over 15 amino acids. Germline CDR1 reads SGHDT; CDR2 reads YYEEEE. The CDR3 here is CASSGTGSTNEKLFF. CDR3 sequence (DNA): TGTGCCAGCAGCGGTACAGGTTCAACTAATGAAAAACTGTTTTTT. The whole variable domain, filled in from reference TRBV5-6 and TRBJ1-4, reads DAGVTQSPTHLIKTRGQQVTLRCSPKSGHDTVSWYQQALGQGPQFIFQYYEEEERQRGNFPDRFSGHQFPNYSSELNVNALLLGDSALYLCASSGTGSTNEKLFFGSGTQLSVL.